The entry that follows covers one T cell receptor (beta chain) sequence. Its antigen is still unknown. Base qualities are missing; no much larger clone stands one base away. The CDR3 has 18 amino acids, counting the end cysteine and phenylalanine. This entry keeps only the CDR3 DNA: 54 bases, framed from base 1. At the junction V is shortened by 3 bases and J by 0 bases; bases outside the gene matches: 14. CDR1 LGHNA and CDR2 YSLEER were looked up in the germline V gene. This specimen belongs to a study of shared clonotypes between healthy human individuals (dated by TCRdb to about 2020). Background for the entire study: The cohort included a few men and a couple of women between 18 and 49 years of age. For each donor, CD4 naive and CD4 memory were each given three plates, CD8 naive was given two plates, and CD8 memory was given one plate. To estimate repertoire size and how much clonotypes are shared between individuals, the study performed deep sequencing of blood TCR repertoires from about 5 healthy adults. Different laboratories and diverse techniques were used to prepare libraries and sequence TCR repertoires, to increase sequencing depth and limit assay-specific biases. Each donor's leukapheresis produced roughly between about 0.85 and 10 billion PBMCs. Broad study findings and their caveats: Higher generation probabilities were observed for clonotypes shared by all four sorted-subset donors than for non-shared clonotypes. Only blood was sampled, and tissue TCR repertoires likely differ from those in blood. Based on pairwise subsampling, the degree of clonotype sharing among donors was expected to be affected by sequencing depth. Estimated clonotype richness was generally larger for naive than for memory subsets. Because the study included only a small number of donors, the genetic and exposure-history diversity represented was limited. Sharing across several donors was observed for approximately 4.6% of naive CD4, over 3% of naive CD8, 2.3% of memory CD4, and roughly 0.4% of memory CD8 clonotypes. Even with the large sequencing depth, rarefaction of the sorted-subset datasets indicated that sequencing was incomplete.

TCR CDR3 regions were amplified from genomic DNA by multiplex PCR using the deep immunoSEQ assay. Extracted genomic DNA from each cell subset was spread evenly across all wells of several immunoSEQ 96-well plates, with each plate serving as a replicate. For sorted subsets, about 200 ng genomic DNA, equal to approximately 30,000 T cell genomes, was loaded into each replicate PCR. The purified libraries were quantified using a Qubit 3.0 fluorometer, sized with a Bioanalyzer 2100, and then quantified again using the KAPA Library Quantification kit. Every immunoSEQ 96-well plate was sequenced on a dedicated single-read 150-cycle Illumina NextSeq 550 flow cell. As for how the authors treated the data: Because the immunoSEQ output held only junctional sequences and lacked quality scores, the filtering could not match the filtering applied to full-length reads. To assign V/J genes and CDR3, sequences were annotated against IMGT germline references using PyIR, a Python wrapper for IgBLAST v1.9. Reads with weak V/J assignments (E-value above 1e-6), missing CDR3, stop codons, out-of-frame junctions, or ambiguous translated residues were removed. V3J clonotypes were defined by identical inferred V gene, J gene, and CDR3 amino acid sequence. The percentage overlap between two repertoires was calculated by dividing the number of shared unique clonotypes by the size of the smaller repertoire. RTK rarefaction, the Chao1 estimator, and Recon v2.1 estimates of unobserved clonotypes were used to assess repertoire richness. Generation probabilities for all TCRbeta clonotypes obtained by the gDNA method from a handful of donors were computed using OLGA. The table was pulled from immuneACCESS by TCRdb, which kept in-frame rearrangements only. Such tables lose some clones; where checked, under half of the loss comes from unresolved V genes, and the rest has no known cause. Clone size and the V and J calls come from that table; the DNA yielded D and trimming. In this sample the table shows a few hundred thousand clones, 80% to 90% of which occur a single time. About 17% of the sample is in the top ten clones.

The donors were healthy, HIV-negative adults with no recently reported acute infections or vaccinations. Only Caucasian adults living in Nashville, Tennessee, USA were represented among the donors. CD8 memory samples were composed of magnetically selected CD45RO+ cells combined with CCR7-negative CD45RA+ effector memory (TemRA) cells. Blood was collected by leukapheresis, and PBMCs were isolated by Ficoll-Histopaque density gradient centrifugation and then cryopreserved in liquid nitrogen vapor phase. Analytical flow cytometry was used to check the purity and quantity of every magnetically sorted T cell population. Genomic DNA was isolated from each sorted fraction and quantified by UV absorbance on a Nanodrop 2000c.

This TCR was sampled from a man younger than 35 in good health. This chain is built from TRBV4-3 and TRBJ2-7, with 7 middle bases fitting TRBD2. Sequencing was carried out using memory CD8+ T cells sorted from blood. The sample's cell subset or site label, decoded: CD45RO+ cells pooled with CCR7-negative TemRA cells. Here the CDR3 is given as CASSQVGEDSGYSYEQYF. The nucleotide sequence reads TGCGCCAGCAGCCAGGTGGGAGAGGATAGCGGGTACTCCTACGAGCAGTACTTC.